Below, 23 T cell receptor beta chains from the same sample are listed, as sequenced in a study of T cell changes during pregnancy in multiple sclerosis. TCRdb's table, derived via immunoSEQ multiplex PCR, lists solely in-frame clones and lacks some. The sample yields more than 65,000 clones, more than 85% seen once. Sequenced here: peripheral blood, sampled before pregnancy. The receptors originated from a female donor with multiple sclerosis, enrolled in a pregnancy study.

To note about this clone: This sample also contains other DNA sequences that code for the same CDR3. The chain has TRBV19 and TRBJ2-7; D unclear. The length of the CDR3 is 13 residues. V was clipped by 3 bases and J by 1 base, with 7 bases between them. From germline, CDR1 is LNHDA and CDR2 SQIVND (reference sequence). CDR3 DNA: TGTGCCAGTAGTATTGGCAGGTCCTACGAGCAGTACTTC. Its translation: CASSIGRSYEQYF.

The chain recombines TRBV30 with TRBJ1-2; 7 bases line up with TRBD1. V trimming: 3 bases; J trimming: 7 bases; junction bases outside the gene matches: 20. The CDR3 contains 17 residues. The germline CDR1 and CDR2 sequences are GTSNPN and SVGIG (reference sequence). CDR3 amino acids: CAWSVKPKGIDRAGYTF. Written as DNA, the CDR3 is TGTGCCTGGAGCGTAAAACCTAAGGGGATAGACAGGGCTGGCTACACCTTC.

The chain combines TRBV19 with TRBJ1-5; TRBD1 agrees at 8 bases. CDR3 size: 16 residues. V shed 4 bases and J 1 base; nucleotides not matched to a gene: 6. The germline V gene has CDR1 LNHDA and CDR2 SQIVND (reference sequence). This chain's CDR3 is CASSSHRGASNQPQHF. The DNA of the CDR3 is TGTGCCAGTAGTAGCCACAGGGGGGCCAGCAATCAGCCCCAGCATTTT. The full variable domain, completed using reference TRBV19 and TRBJ1-5, is DGGITQSPKYLFRKEGQNVTLSCEQNLNHDAMYWYRQDPGQGLRLIYYSQIVNDFQKGDIAEGYSVSREKKESFPLTVTSAQKNPTAFYLCASSSHRGASNQPQHFGDGTRLSIL.

The rearrangement links TRBV6-1 to TRBJ2-5; a possible D gene is TRBD2 (5 bases). Trimming took off 2 bases at V and 10 bases at J, with 14 bases between the two ends. Germline values: CDR1 MNHNS, CDR2 SASEGT. CDR3 length equals 13 residues. This chain's CDR3 is CASSEREGMIQYF. CDR3 in DNA: TGTGCCAGCAGTGAAAGAGAGGGAATGATCCAGTACTTC.

V gene TRBV10-3 combines with J gene TRBJ1-1, with D possibly being TRBD1 (6 bases). CDR1 ENHRY and CDR2 SYGVKD come from the germline V gene. The V and J ends lost 6 bases and 0 bases respectively, with 17 bases between them. CDR3 length equals 16 residues. The CDR3 DNA follows: TGTGCCATCAGATCCGGGACACCCTACATGAACACTGAAGCTTTCTTT. Protein: CAIRSGTPYMNTEAFF.

This rearrangement joins TRBV19 to TRBJ2-5, with D hard to call. V dropped 3 bases and J dropped 1 base, with 9 bases sitting between them. CDR3 length equals 14 residues. Looked up from germline, CDR1 is LNHDA and CDR2 is SQIVND (reference sequence). The CDR3 DNA follows: TGTGCCAGTAGTATGGCCGCAGTCCAAGAGACCCAGTACTTC. As protein: CASSMAAVQETQYF.

This chain connects TRBV19 to TRBJ2-6; the D gene is possibly TRBD1 (5 bases). The germline CDR1 and CDR2 sequences are LNHDA and SQIVND (reference sequence). Between the trimmed V and J ends, which lost 2 bases and 0 bases, there was a span of 14 bases. The CDR3 is 18 amino acids. The CDR3 region is CASSIPGLESSGANVLTF. CDR3 nucleotide sequence: TGTGCCAGTAGTATACCAGGGCTCGAGAGCTCTGGGGCCAACGTCCTGACTTTC.

The rearrangement uses TRBV9 and TRBJ2-1; 9 bases fit TRBD2. The V gene end was trimmed by 4 bases and the J gene end by 4 bases; junction bases not matched to a gene: 6. Germline V CDR1 and CDR2: SGDLS, YYNGEE. This CDR3 spans 15 amino acids. CDR3 protein: CASSLGAGGYNEQFF. The DNA for the CDR3 is TGTGCCAGCAGCCTAGGGGCGGGGGGGTACAATGAGCAGTTCTTC.

The chain recombines TRBV10-1 with TRBJ2-2, with TRBD1 matching over 8 bases. CDR3 length equals 15 residues. Germline values: CDR1 WNHNN, CDR2 SYGVQD (reference sequence). The V segment lost 2 bases and the J segment 7 bases; nucleotides outside the gene matches: 6. The CDR3 reads CASSERQGANGELFF. In DNA form, the CDR3 reads TGCGCCAGCAGTGAGAGGCAGGGGGCAAACGGGGAGCTGTTTTTT.

The rearrangement joins TRBV5-1 to TRBJ1-1; 7 bases fit TRBD1. V trimming: 5 bases; J trimming: 1 base; junction bases outside the gene matches: 8. CDR3 length: 15 residues. The germline gives CDR1 SGHRS, CDR2 YFSETQ. CDR3 sequence reads: CASRSTGQPNTEAFF. CDR3 DNA: TGCGCCAGCAGATCCACGGGACAGCCGAACACTGAAGCTTTCTTT.

Of note for this clone: Other DNA sequences in the sample encode the same CDR3. The chain uses TRBV28 and TRBJ1-2, with TRBD1 matching over 12 bases. Germline V gene lookup returns CDR1 MDHEN and CDR2 SYDVKM. The CDR3 runs to 15 residues. V dropped 5 bases and J dropped 0; count of bases not matched to a gene: 1. In DNA form, the CDR3 reads TGTGCCAGCAGTGGGACAGGGGGCACTAACTATGGCTACACCTTC. Residues: CASSGTGGTNYGYTF.

CDR3 nucleotides: TGTGCCAGCAGTCGCCTTTACTCCGGGACTAGCGGCCTCAAACCCCTCGAGCAGTACTTC. Residues: CASSRLYSGTSGLKPLEQYF. J is TRBJ2-7 and V is TRBV27, with 11 bases lining up with TRBD2. Germline loops: CDR1 MNHEY, CDR2 SMNVEV (reference sequence). V was pared by 5 bases and J by 6 bases, with 24 bases of the junction left unmatched. CDR3 length: 20 residues.

The count of this clone is one. V and J are TRBV4-2 and TRBJ2-2, with 8 bases matching TRBD2. Germline V CDR1 and CDR2: LGHNA, YNFKEQ. This CDR3 comprises 15 residues. Losses at the gene ends were 1 base for V and 5 bases for J; bases not matched to a gene: 3. CDR3 bases: TGTGCCAGCAGCCAAGCGGGGGGGTTTACCGGGGAGCTGTTTTTT. Its protein product is CASSQAGGFTGELFF.

The DNA for the CDR3 is TGTGCCAGCCGCCCGGACTGGCAAGAGACCCAGTACTTC. This translates into CASRPDWQETQYF. V gene TRBV11-2 combines with J gene TRBJ2-5; the D gene is possibly TRBD2 (5 bases). The CDR3 is 13 amino acids. CDR1 is SGHAT and CDR2 is FQNNGV in the germline V gene. V was cut by 8 bases and J by 2 bases, with 12 bases left in between.

As concerns this clone: Compared with germline, one end of the junction differs, possibly owing to a read error. The chain uses TRBV30 and TRBJ1-2, with a possible D match to TRBD1 (5 bases). The V gene's germline CDR1 is GTSNPN and CDR2 SVGIG (reference sequence). The CDR3 is 14 residues long. CDR3 DNA sequence: TGTGCCAGGAGTATCACGTCAGGGAACTATGGCTACACCTTC. Encoded protein: CARSITSGNYGYTF.

V is TRBV30 and J is TRBJ2-3, with 9 bases lining up with TRBD1. The germline CDR1 and CDR2 sequences are GTSNPN and SVGIG (reference sequence). The CDR3 has 14 residues. Unmatched junction bases numbered 9, after V lost 5 bases and J lost 6 bases. The CDR3 region has the DNA TGTGCCTGGGGGGGGACAGGGCTCTCGGATACGCAGTATTTT. It translates to CAWGGTGLSDTQYF.

The chain is built from TRBV6-5 and TRBJ1-2; 7 nucleotides match TRBD1. From germline, CDR1 is MNHEY and CDR2 SVGAGI. This CDR3 region has 15 residues. Trimming took 7 bases from V and 8 from J; bases not matched to a gene: 16. DNA for the CDR3: TGTGCCAGCACCGAAACGACAGGGCCTTCAAGGGGCTACACCTTC. Its translation is CASTETTGPSRGYTF.

This clone was observed a single time. This chain uses TRBV6-5 with TRBJ2-3, with D perhaps TRBD2 (5 bases). CDR1 MNHEY and CDR2 SVGAGI come from the germline V gene. The CDR3 has 15 amino acids. The V and J ends lost 6 bases and 0 bases respectively, with 13 bases between them. Here the CDR3 reads CASRRTLTSTDTQYF. The CDR3 region has the DNA TGTGCCAGCAGGCGGACTCTCACTAGCACAGATACGCAGTATTTT.

The CDR3 sequence: CASSLDVGGGETQYF. CDR3 in DNA: TGTGCCAGCAGCTTGGACGTGGGGGGAGGGGAGACCCAGTACTTC. The rearrangement joins TRBV5-4 to TRBJ2-5; 7 positions match TRBD2. V was clipped by 0 bases and J by 5 bases; unmatched bases: 7. The germline V gene encodes CDR1 SGHNT and CDR2 YYREEE (reference sequence). This CDR3 region has 15 residues.

The rearrangement joins TRBV6-5 to TRBJ1-5; 8 nucleotides align to TRBD1. Germline loops: CDR1 MNHEY, CDR2 SVGAGI. Trimming took 5 bases from V and 9 from J; bases not matched to a gene: 6. The CDR3 runs to 13 residues. The CDR3 DNA follows: TGTGCCAGCAGTGCACGACAGGGGACGCCCCAGCATTTT. Protein: CASSARQGTPQHF.

The rearrangement uses TRBV6-6 and TRBJ1-1, with a weak D call TRBD1 (6 bases). CDR1 and CDR2 from the germline V gene are MNHNY and SVGAGI (reference sequence). V lost 6 bases and J lost 3, with 17 bases in between. The CDR3 length is 15 residues. CDR3 amino acids: CASRQGVMWHTEAFF. The CDR3 nucleotides are TGTGCCAGCAGACAGGGTGTGATGTGGCACACTGAAGCTTTCTTT.

The CDR3 DNA follows: TGCGCCAGCAGCCAAGATGGACAGAACTATGGCTACACCTTC. It encodes CASSQDGQNYGYTF. The chain recombines TRBV4-1 with TRBJ1-2, with D possibly being TRBD1 (6 bases). CDR3 size: 14 residues. Trimming shortened V by 0 bases and J by 2 bases, and 7 bases separated the two germline ends. The V gene's germline CDR1 is MGHRA and CDR2 YSYEKL.

This rearrangement joins TRBV29-1 to TRBJ2-6; no firm D call. Looked up from germline, CDR1 is SQVTM and CDR2 is ANQGSEA. The CDR3 extends over 14 amino acids. The V and J ends lost 6 bases and 0 bases respectively, with 9 bases between them. CDR3 in amino acids: CSVTSNSGANVLTF. The CDR3 coding sequence is TGCAGCGTAACAAGTAACTCTGGGGCCAACGTCCTGACTTTC.